What follows is one TCR beta chain and its context. The antigen remains undetermined. The junction departs from germline at one end; a sequencing error may be responsible. Germline V gene data show CDR1 as SNHLY and CDR2 as FYNNEI. The CDR3 covers 12 residues. It was with 60 Vbeta and 13 Jbeta primers that the PCR ran. Assay: immunoSEQ multiplex PCR; the TCRdb copy retains only in-frame clones and omits some. This sample carries roughly 220,000 clones, 65% to 75% of them seen once, and the ten largest clones take approximately 1.9%. The sample comes from a study of cytomegalovirus exposure and HLA in healthy donors. Notes on the study in general: Compared with the roughly 700-donor mean, an Asian-associated ancestry cluster reportedly had fewer N-insertions, according to a later analysis.

The sequence was obtained from a woman between 25 and 40 years old in good health and CMV-seronegative. Sequencing was performed on PBMCs. This sequence joins TRBV2 and TRBJ2-4; TRBD1 aligns across 8 bases. The CDR3 nucleotides read TGTGCCAGCAGTTTCCTCGGACAGGGCTGGGACTTC. This gives the protein CASSFLGQGWDF.